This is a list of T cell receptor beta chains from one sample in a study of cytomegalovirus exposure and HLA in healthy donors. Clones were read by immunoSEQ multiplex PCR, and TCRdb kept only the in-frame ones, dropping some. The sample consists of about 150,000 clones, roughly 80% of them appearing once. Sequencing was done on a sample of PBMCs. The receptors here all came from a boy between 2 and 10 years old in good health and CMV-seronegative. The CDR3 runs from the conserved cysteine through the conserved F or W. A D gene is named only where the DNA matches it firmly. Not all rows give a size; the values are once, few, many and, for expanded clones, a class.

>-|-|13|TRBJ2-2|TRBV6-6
CASKRTNTGELFF
TGTGCCAGCAAGAGGACGAACACCGGGGAGCTGTTTTTT
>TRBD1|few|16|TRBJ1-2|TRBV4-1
CASSQGEADRGFGYTF
TGCGCCAGCAGCCAAGGGGAAGCGGACAGGGGGTTTGGCTACACCTTC
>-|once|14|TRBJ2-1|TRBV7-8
CASSFRYYYNEQFF
TGTGCCAGCAGCTTCCGCTACTACTACAATGAGCAGTTCTTC
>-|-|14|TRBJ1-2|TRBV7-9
CASSLDIAGYGYTF
TGTGCCAGCAGCCTGGACATCGCTGGATATGGCTACACCTTC
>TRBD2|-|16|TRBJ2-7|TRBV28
CASNPYPGTTRYEQYF
TGTGCCAGCAACCCCTATCCGGGGACTACTCGCTACGAGCAGTACTTC
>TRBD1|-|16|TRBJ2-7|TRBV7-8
CASSFRLAGGSYEQYF
TGTGCCAGCAGCTTCCGCTTGGCAGGGGGCTCCTACGAGCAGTACTTC
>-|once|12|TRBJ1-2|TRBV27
CASSTTGNGYTF
TGTGCCAGCAGTACAACAGGAAATGGCTACACCTTC
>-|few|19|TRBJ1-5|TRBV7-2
CASSLVSQRPGGSNQPQHF
TGTGCCAGCAGCTTAGTAAGTCAGCGGCCGGGTGGGAGCAATCAGCCCCAGCATTTT
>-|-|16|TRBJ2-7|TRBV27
CASSSPRLIQLGEQYF
TGTGCCAGCAGTTCCCCCCGCCTTATCCAACTCGGCGAGCAGTACTTC
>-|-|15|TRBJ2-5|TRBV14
CASSQTKLGEETQYF
TGTGCCAGCAGCCAGACTAAGCTAGGAGAAGAGACCCAGTACTTC
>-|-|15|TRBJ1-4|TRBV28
CASSTRETTNEKLFF
TGTGCCAGCAGTACTCGAGAGACAACTAATGAAAAACTGTTTTTT
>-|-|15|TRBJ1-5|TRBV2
CASSETGSRNQPQHF
TGTGCCAGCAGCGAAACAGGGTCTCGGAATCAGCCCCAGCATTTT